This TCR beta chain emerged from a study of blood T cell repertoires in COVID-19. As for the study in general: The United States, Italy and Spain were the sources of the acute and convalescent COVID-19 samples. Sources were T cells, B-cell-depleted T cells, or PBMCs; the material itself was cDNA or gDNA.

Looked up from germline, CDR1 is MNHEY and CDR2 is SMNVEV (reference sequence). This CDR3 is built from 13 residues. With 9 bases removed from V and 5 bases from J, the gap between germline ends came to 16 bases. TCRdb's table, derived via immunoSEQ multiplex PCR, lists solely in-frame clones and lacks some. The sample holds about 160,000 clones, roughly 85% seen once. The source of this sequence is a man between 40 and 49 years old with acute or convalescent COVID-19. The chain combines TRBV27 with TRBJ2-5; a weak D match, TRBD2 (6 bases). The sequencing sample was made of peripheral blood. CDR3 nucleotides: TGTGCCAGAAGGGACTGGATGGTGGAGACCCAGTACTTC. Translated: CARRDWMVETQYF.